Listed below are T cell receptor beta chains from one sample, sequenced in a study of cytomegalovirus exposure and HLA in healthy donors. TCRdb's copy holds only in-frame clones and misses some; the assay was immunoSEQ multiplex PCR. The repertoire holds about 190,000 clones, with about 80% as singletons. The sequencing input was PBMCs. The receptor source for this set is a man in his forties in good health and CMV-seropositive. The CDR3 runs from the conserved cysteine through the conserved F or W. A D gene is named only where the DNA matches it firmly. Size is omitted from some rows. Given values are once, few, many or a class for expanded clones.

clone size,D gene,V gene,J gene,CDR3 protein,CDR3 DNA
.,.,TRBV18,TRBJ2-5,CASSRSPGTSQETQYF,TGTGCCAGCTCACGCTCTCCCGGGACATCACAAGAGACCCAGTACTTC
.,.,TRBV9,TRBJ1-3,CASGTDSSGNTIYF,TGTGCCAGCGGGACTGACAGCTCTGGAAACACCATATATTTT
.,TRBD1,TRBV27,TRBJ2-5,CASSRMDRGETQYF,TGTGCCAGCAGTCGCATGGACAGGGGAGAGACCCAGTACTTC
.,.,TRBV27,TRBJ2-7,CASSATGYTYEQYF,TGTGCCAGCAGTGCCACAGGGTACACCTACGAGCAGTACTTC
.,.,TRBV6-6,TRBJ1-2,CASSLGVGYTF,TGTGCCAGCAGCTTAGGGGTCGGCTACACCTTC
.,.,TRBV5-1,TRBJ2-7,CASSLSGREYEQYF,TGCGCCAGCAGCTTGTCGGGCAGGGAATACGAGCAGTACTTC
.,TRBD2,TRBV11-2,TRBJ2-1,CASSVVGLATGNEQFF,TGTGCCAGCAGCGTGGTGGGACTAGCGACTGGCAATGAGCAGTTCTTC
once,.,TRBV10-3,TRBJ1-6,CATGIDLHNSPLHF,TGTGCCACGGGGATCGACCTGCATAATTCACCCCTCCACTTT
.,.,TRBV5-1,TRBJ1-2,CASSPGRGGGYTF,TGCGCCAGCAGCCCGGGGCGGGGAGGGGGCTACACCTTC
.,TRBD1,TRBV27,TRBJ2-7,CASGLTGNEQYF,TGTGCCAGCGGGCTGACAGGGAACGAGCAGTACTTC
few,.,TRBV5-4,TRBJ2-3,CASSFWTGTDTQYF,TGTGCCAGCAGCTTCTGGACAGGCACAGATACGCAGTATTTT
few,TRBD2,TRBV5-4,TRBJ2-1,CASSFGASGSGEQFF,TGTGCCAGCAGCTTTGGCGCTAGCGGGAGCGGCGAGCAGTTCTTC
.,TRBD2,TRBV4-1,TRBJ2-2,CASSQEGTSGSDGELFF,TGCGCCAGCAGCCAAGAAGGTACTAGCGGGAGCGACGGGGAGCTGTTTTTT
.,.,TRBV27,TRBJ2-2,CASSLGPYTGELFF,TGTGCCAGCAGTTTAGGGCCCTACACCGGGGAGCTGTTTTTT
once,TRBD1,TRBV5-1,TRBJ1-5,CASSLYGTDSNQPQHF,TGCGCCAGCAGCTTGTACGGGACAGATAGCAATCAGCCCCAGCATTTT
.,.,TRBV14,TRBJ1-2,CASSRGLGPAASGYTF,TGTGCCAGCAGCCGAGGGCTAGGGCCGGCGGCTAGTGGCTACACCTTC
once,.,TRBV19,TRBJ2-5,CASSIGSSMDSMTQYF,TGTGCCAGTAGTATAGGGAGTAGCATGGATTCGATGACCCAGTACTTC
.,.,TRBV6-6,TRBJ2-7,CAGRRDWKYEQYF,TGCGCCGGTCGCCGGGACTGGAAGTACGAGCAGTACTTC
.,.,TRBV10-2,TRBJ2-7,CASSDGGRGYEQYF,TGCGCCAGCAGTGACGGGGGGCGAGGTTACGAGCAGTACTTC
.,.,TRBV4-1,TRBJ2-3,CASSRDTFTDTQYF,TGCGCCAGCAGCCGGGACACCTTCACAGATACGCAGTATTTT
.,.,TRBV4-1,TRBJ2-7,CASSHLSSYEQYF,TGCGCCAGCAGCCATCTTAGCTCCTACGAGCAGTACTTC
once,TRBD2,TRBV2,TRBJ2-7,CASSEREDHEQYF,TGTGCCAGCAGTGAGCGGGAGGACCACGAGCAGTACTTC
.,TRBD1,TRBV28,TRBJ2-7,CASSLLDRGYEQYF,TGTGCCAGCAGTTTATTGGACAGGGGGTACGAGCAGTACTTC
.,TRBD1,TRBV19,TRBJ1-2,CASSKTGGGYTF,TGTGCCAGTAGTAAGACAGGGGGCGGCTACACCTTC
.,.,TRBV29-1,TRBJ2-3,CSVEMAGRTDTQYF,TGCAGCGTTGAAATGGCAGGGCGAACAGATACGCAGTATTTT